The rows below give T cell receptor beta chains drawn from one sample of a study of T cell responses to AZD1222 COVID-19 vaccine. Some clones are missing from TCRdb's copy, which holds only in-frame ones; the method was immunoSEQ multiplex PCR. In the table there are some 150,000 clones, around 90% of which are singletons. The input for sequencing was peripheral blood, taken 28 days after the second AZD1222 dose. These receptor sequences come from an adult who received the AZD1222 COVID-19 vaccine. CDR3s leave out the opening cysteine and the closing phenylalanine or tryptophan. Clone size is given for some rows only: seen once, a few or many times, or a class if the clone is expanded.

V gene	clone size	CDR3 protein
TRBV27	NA	ASSPGTEPHRPLH
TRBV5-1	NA	ASSPLGLAGGQETQY
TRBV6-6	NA	ASSSLGGEREAF
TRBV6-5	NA	ASSYPGSYEQY
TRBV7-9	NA	ASSFRTSLVYTQY
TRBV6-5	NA	ASQPHTGDNSPLH
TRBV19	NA	ASTRSPGSTEAF
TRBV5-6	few	ASSLGGLERGPFQPQH
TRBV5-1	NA	ASKKDSVTDTQY
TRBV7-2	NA	ASSSKGSGTGSYEQY
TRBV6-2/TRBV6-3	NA	ASSWGQTVNEQF
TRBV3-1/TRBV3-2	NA	ASSQAYPGHISYEQY
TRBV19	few	ASSIDLGTEAF
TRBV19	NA	ASSQTVHGNQPQH
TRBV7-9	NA	ASSSPDRGRSDNEQF
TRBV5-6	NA	ASSAVGGQGLGYT
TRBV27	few	ASSLSAGVVYEQY
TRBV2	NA	ASSVGSPRSTDTQY
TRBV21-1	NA	ASLKTGQGVNSPLH
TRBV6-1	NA	ASSEGGLNEKLF
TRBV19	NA	ASSIFPTLTFQADTQY
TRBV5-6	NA	ASSLPGQGAGELF